This TCR beta chain came from a study of blood T cell repertoires in COVID-19. Overall study context: The samples span acute and convalescent COVID-19 from the United States, Italy and Spain. T cells, B-cell-depleted T cells, or PBMCs supplied cDNA or gDNA.

The germline CDR1 and CDR2 sequences are MNHEY and SVGAGI. V lost 6 bases and J 5 bases, leaving 7 bases between the germline ends. This CDR3 region has 11 residues. As handled by the study authors: Amplification with reference gene primers provided the estimates of nucleated cell counts. Some clones are missing from TCRdb's copy, which holds only in-frame ones; the method was immunoSEQ multiplex PCR. Clonal size and the V and J genes are those of that table, whereas D and trimming came from the DNA. The sample includes hundreds of thousands of clones, roughly 88% of them seen just once. The receptor was derived from an elderly man with acute or convalescent COVID-19. Sequencing was carried out using peripheral blood. The V gene is TRBV6-5, the J gene TRBJ1-1, with D perhaps TRBD1 (5 bases). CDR3 protein: CASRRQTEAFF. The CDR3, as DNA: TGTGCCAGCAGACGACAGACTGAAGCTTTCTTT.